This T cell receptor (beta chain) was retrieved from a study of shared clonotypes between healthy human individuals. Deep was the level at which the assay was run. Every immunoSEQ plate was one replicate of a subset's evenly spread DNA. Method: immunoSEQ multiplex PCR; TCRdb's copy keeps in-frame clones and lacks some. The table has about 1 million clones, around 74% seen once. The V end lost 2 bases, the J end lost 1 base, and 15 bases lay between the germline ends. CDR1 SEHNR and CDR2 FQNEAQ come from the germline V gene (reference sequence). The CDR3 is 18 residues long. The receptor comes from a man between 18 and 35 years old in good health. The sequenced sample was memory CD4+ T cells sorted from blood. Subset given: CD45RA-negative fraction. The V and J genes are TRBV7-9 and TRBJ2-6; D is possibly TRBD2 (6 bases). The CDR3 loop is CASSLWEIGGSGANVLTF. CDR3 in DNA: TGTGCCAGCAGCTTATGGGAAATAGGAGGGTCTGGGGCCAACGTCCTGACTTTC.